This T cell receptor (beta chain) was recovered during a study of cytomegalovirus exposure and HLA in healthy donors. General study points: One variant, a missense change in DCLRE1C, was linked in a later analysis to TCR beta V- and J-gene trimming.

This clone was seen a single time. Its cognate antigen is unknown. The CDR3 consists of 14 residues. The V segment lost 7 bases and the J segment 8 bases; nucleotides outside the gene matches: 8. Per germline, CDR1 LNHDA and CDR2 SQIVND (reference sequence). The study ran its PCR with 60 Vbeta and 13 Jbeta primers. Produced via immunoSEQ multiplex PCR; TCRdb's table is partial and in-frame only. There are about 170,000 clones in the sample; 70% to 90% occur only once, and approximately 2.5% lies in the top ten. Sequenced: PBMCs. The TCR comes from a man between 25 and 39 years old in good health and CMV-seropositive. The chain combines TRBV19 with TRBJ1-4; 9 bases are shared with TRBD1. The CDR3 DNA follows: TGTGCCAGTAACCCCGGGACAGGGCCCGAAAAACTGTTTTTT. Translating gives CASNPGTGPEKLFF. The entire variable domain, with the rest obtained from reference TRBV19 and TRBJ1-4, is as follows: DGGITQSPKYLFRKEGQNVTLSCEQNLNHDAMYWYRQDPGQGLRLIYYSQIVNDFQKGDIAEGYSVSREKKESFPLTVTSAQKNPTAFYLCASNPGTGPEKLFFGSGTQLSVL.